The 20 T cell receptor beta chains reported below all come from one sample, sequenced in a study of blood T cell repertoires in COVID-19 (dated by TCRdb to 2020 to 2022). Library generation was performed with the immunoSEQ multiplex PCR assay. TCRdb took this table from immuneACCESS and kept in-frame rearrangements with V and J called. Such tables lack part of the clones; where checked against another copy, unresolved V genes explain under half of the gap, and the rest is unexplained. Here the sample has tens of thousands of clones; more than 70% occur a single time. 3.5% to 5% of the sample rests with the top ten. Input material: peripheral blood. These TCRs come from an elderly man with active COVID-19.

This sequence joins TRBV5-4 and TRBJ2-7; 9 bases are shared with TRBD2. The germline gives CDR1 SGHNT, CDR2 YYREEE (reference sequence). Trimming at V came to 4 bases and at J to 5 bases, leaving 10 bases not matched to a gene. CDR3 length equals 15 residues. The CDR3 sequence: CASSAGLAPLNEQYF. The CDR3 nucleotides read TGTGCCAGCAGCGCCGGACTAGCGCCACTGAACGAGCAGTACTTC. Drawing the rest from reference TRBV5-4 and TRBJ2-7, the complete variable domain is ETGVTQSPTHLIKTRGQQVTLRCSSQSGHNTVSWYQQALGQGPQFIFQYYREEENGRGNFPPRFSGLQFPNYSSELNVNALELDDSALYLCASSAGLAPLNEQYFGPGTRLTVT.

The chain links TRBV19 to TRBJ1-4; TRBD1 agrees at 9 bases. With V trimmed by 4 bases and J by 3 bases, 6 bases remained unmatched. This CDR3 is 16 amino acids long. Germline assignment: CDR1 LNHDA and CDR2 SQIVND (reference sequence). CDR3 DNA sequence: TGTGCCAGTAGTAGAGGGACAGGGACGTCTAATGAAAAACTGTTTTTT. It specifies CASSRGTGTSNEKLFF.

This clone has only a few counts. J is TRBJ2-7 and V is TRBV7-8; D possibly corresponds to TRBD2 (6 bases). The CDR3 length is 14 residues. Germline assignment: CDR1 SGHVS and CDR2 FQNEAQ. Trimming removed 6 bases at V and 2 bases at J, with 14 bases between. CDR3 protein: CASSPGRVTYEQYF. CDR3 coding DNA: TGTGCCAGCAGTCCCGGGAGAGTCACCTACGAGCAGTACTTC.

This clone showed up just once. The chain is built from TRBV7-9 and TRBJ2-1, with TRBD2 identical over 8 bases. Germline CDR1 is SEHNR and CDR2 is FQNEAQ (reference sequence). The CDR3 runs to 16 residues. Trimming at V came to 2 bases and at J to 0 bases, leaving 3 bases not matched to a gene. The CDR3 DNA follows: TGTGCCAGCAGCTTATCCGCGGGGGGCTCCTACAATGAGCAGTTCTTC. As protein: CASSLSAGGSYNEQFF. Looking up the rest from reference TRBV7-9 and TRBJ2-1 gives the full variable domain: DTGVSQNPRHKITKRGQNVTFRCDPISEHNRLYWYRQTLGQGPEFLTYFQNEAQLEKSRLLSDRFSAERPKGSFSTLEIQRTEQGDSAMYLCASSLSAGGSYNEQFFGPGTRLTVL.

This clone is a singleton in its sample. The chain has TRBV5-8 and TRBJ1-1, with D uncertain. CDR3 length equals 12 residues. V was clipped by 3 bases and J by 1 base, with 4 bases between them. Germline loops: CDR1 SGHTS, CDR2 YDEGEE. The CDR3, as DNA: TGTGCCAGCAGCTCGTGGAACACTGAAGCTTTCTTT. Translation gives CASSSWNTEAFF.

The chain employs TRBV6-2 or TRBV6-3 and TRBJ2-2; TRBD2 agrees at 11 bases. Germline-derived CDR1 and CDR2 are MNHEY and SVGEGT. V shed 4 bases, J shed 4 bases, and the junction held 8 bases outside the gene matches. The CDR3 covers 17 residues. CDR3 sequence reads: CASSSTRTSGLTGELFF. The CDR3 bases are TGTGCCAGCAGTTCCACAAGGACTAGCGGGCTCACCGGGGAGCTGTTTTTT.

V and J are TRBV3-1 (or the pseudogene TRBV3-2) and TRBJ1-1; perhaps TRBD1 as D (5 bases). Trimming took 4 bases from V and 3 from J, leaving 15 bases between them. The CDR3 runs 15 residues. Germline V CDR1 and CDR2: LGHDT, YNNKEL (reference sequence). CDR3 sequence: CASSPRDFLDTEAFF. DNA for the CDR3: TGTGCCAGCAGCCCCCGGGACTTTCTAGACACTGAAGCTTTCTTT.

The CDR3: CASSPGTRGYEQYF. CDR3 sequence (DNA): TGTGCCAGCAGTCCGGGGACTAGAGGGTACGAGCAGTACTTC. The chain links TRBV6-6 to TRBJ2-7; 8 nucleotides agree with TRBD2. Germline V gives CDR1 MNHNY, CDR2 SVGAGI (reference sequence). The CDR3 runs 14 residues. The V segment lost 5 bases and the J segment 4 bases; nucleotides outside the gene matches: 7.

V and J are TRBV4-1 and TRBJ2-7; 9 nucleotides agree with TRBD1. The CDR3 has 15 amino acids. Germline V CDR1 and CDR2: MGHRA, YSYEKL. Losses at the gene ends were 2 bases for V and 2 bases for J; bases not matched to a gene: 4. The CDR3, as DNA: TGCGCCAGCAGCCAAATAGGGACAGGGACCTACGAGCAGTACTTC. Amino acid sequence: CASSQIGTGTYEQYF.

The chain is built from TRBV6-4 and TRBJ2-3; 10 nucleotides agree with TRBD2. V trimming: 4 bases; J trimming: 0 bases; junction bases outside the gene matches: 4. Per the germline V gene, CDR1 is MRHNA and CDR2 is SNTAGT. This CDR3 is built from 16 residues. CDR3 nucleotide sequence: TGTGCCAGCAGTGCCAAACTAGCGGGAAGCACAGATACGCAGTATTTT. Encoded protein: CASSAKLAGSTDTQYF.

The chain links TRBV14 to TRBJ1-6; D is unresolved. Trimming took 4 bases from V and 10 from J, leaving 17 bases between them. Per germline, CDR1 SGHDN and CDR2 FVKESK. The CDR3 covers 15 residues. CDR3 sequence: CASSLRGGRSSPLHF. CDR3 nucleotides: TGTGCCAGCAGCCTCAGAGGAGGGCGGTCCTCACCCCTCCACTTT.

The rearrangement joins TRBV6-1 to TRBJ2-3; D unresolved. V was cut by 0 bases and J by 0 bases, with 10 bases left in between. CDR1 is MNHNS and CDR2 is SASEGT in the germline V gene. This CDR3 contains 16 residues. CDR3: CASSEAPVSSTDTQYF. The CDR3 region has the DNA TGTGCCAGCAGTGAAGCGCCAGTATCTAGCACAGATACGCAGTATTTT.

V is TRBV4-1 and J is TRBJ2-1, with 8 bases lining up with TRBD1. J gave up 15 bases and V 0 bases, and 4 bases lay outside the gene matches. The germline CDR1 and CDR2 sequences are MGHRA and YSYEKL. CDR3 length: 12 amino acids. The CDR3 here is CASSQEGQGRFF. For the CDR3, the DNA is TGCGCCAGCAGCCAAGAAGGACAGGGTAGGTTCTTC.

The chain carries TRBV27 and TRBJ2-7; 8 nucleotides match TRBD1. The V gene end was trimmed by 2 bases and the J gene end by 9 bases; junction bases not matched to a gene: 9. Germline CDR1 reads MNHEY; CDR2 reads SMNVEV (reference sequence). The length of the CDR3 is 14 residues. CDR3: CASSLRQGALLQYF. As DNA, the CDR3 is TGTGCCAGCAGTTTACGGCAGGGGGCTTTGTTGCAGTACTTC.

The sample holds one count of this clone. The chain employs TRBV6-6 and TRBJ2-7, with D perhaps TRBD2 (5 bases). The CDR3 consists of 14 residues. CDR1 and CDR2 (germline): MNHNY, SVGAGI (reference sequence). The ends were cut back, 5 bases at V and 0 bases at J, with 11 bases in the middle. CDR3 nucleotide sequence: TGTGCCAGCAGTGACCCCGGGGACTCCTACGAGCAGTACTTC. This translates into CASSDPGDSYEQYF.

The V and J genes are TRBV21-1 and TRBJ2-4; TRBD1, the table's D call, was not compared with the DNA. TRBV21-1 is designated a pseudogene. The CDR3 consists of 14 residues. In DNA, the CDR3 is TGTGCCAGCAGCAAAGCAGGGACAGGGTACATTCAGTACTTC. It encodes CASSKAGTGYIQYF.

The J gene is TRBJ1-2, the V gene TRBV5-1; 7 bases match TRBD1. The CDR3 spans 14 residues. Germline CDR1 is SGHRS and CDR2 is YFSETQ. Trimming at V came to 4 bases and at J to 3 bases, leaving 6 bases not matched to a gene. DNA for the CDR3: TGCGCCAGCAGCCCTGGAGGGGGCGACTATGGCTACACCTTC. It yields the protein CASSPGGGDYGYTF.

This CDR3 is CGTQGQGWRDGGELFF. The DNA of the CDR3 is TGTGGGACCCAGGGCCAGGGATGGCGGGACGGCGGGGAGCTGTTTTTT. The V call is TRBV28, the J call TRBJ2-2; D may be TRBD2 (6 bases). Germline CDR1 and CDR2: MDHEN and SYDVKM. The CDR3 runs 16 residues.

The chain links TRBV25-1 to TRBJ2-3, with 14 bases lining up with TRBD2. V gave up 4 bases and J gave up 6 bases; unmatched junction bases: 9. The CDR3 contains 17 residues. The germline V gene encodes CDR1 MGHDK and CDR2 SYGVNS. The CDR3, as DNA: TGTGCCAGCAGTGTCAGGACTAGCGGGAGGAGCGTTGATACGCAGTATTTT. Amino acid sequence: CASSVRTSGRSVDTQYF.

The rearrangement links TRBV7-2 to TRBJ2-5; 12 nucleotides line up with TRBD2. Germline CDR1 reads SGHTA; CDR2 reads FQGNSA. Trimming cost V 5 bases and J 5 bases; bases outside gene matches: 6. This CDR3 is built from 15 residues. The CDR3 loop is CASSPGLAGRETQYF. The CDR3 bases are TGTGCCAGCAGCCCCGGACTAGCGGGAAGGGAGACCCAGTACTTC.